The 8 T cell receptor beta chains reported below all come from one sample, sequenced in a study of PD-L1 blockade in urothelial cancer. The time point denotes: pretreatment peripheral blood. Produced via immunoSEQ multiplex PCR; TCRdb's table is partial and in-frame only. The repertoire holds under 50,000 clones, with approximately 85% as singletons. Sequencing used PBMCs, obtained around atezolizumab (anti-PD-L1) treatment. These receptors all stem from a man in his fifties or sixties with urothelial cancer.

The chain combines TRBV5-1 with TRBJ2-2; the D is unclear. In germline, CDR1 is SGHRS, CDR2 YFSETQ. This CDR3 comprises 14 residues. Trimming pared 0 bases from V and 3 bases from J, leaving 6 bases between. The CDR3 loop is CASSLVPDTGELFF. The CDR3 bases are TGCGCCAGCAGCTTGGTTCCGGACACCGGGGAGCTGTTTTTT.

Only a few counts were recorded for this clone. J is TRBJ1-2 and V is TRBV27; D gene ambiguous. Germline V gives CDR1 MNHEY, CDR2 SMNVEV (reference sequence). The CDR3 totals 11 residues. The germline V and J ends were trimmed by 7 bases and 7 bases, with 10 bases remaining between them. CDR3 region: CASTGGVGYTF. In DNA form, the CDR3 reads TGTGCCAGCACAGGAGGCGTTGGCTACACCTTC.

The genes are TRBV27 and TRBJ1-2; 7 bases map to TRBD1. The CDR3 is made up of 14 amino acids. V shed 6 bases, J shed 4 bases, and the junction held 8 bases outside the gene matches. Germline assignment: CDR1 MNHEY and CDR2 SMNVEV (reference sequence). CDR3: CASSQNRDSYGYTF. CDR3 nucleotides: TGTGCCAGCAGCCAAAACCGGGACAGCTATGGCTACACCTTC.

The gene calls are TRBV7-9 and TRBJ2-7; 8 nucleotides line up with TRBD1. CDR3 length equals 13 residues. The V gene's germline CDR1 is SEHNR and CDR2 FQNEAQ (reference sequence). With V trimmed by 4 bases and J by 6 bases, 5 bases remained unmatched. In nucleotides, the CDR3 is TGTGCCAGCAGCTCCCAGGGGGCAGGCGAGCAGTACTTC. Translating it yields CASSSQGAGEQYF.

This clone occurred a few times. The chain couples TRBV7-3 to TRBJ1-1; D gene unclear. Germline-derived CDR1 and CDR2 are SGHTA and FQGTGA. Trimming pared 6 bases from V and 4 bases from J, leaving 18 bases between. The CDR3 is made up of 15 amino acids. Here the CDR3 reads CASSPASGGSTEAFF. Here the CDR3 DNA reads TGTGCCAGCAGTCCCGCGTCCGGCGGCAGCACTGAAGCTTTCTTT.

This clone has a handful of counts. V usage is TRBV30 and J usage is TRBJ1-1; TRBD1 agrees at 8 bases. There are 15 residues in the CDR3. J gave up 0 bases and V 5 bases, and 8 bases lay outside the gene matches. Germline V gives CDR1 GTSNPN, CDR2 SVGIG (reference sequence). The CDR3 coding sequence is TGTGCCTGGGTGGACAGGGTCCTCATGAACACTGAAGCTTTCTTT. Its protein product is CAWVDRVLMNTEAFF. Together with reference TRBV30 and TRBJ1-1, the CDR3 gives the full variable domain: SQTIHQWPATLVQPVGSPLSLECTVEGTSNPNLYWYRQAAGRGLQLLFYSVGIGQISSEVPQNLSASRPQDRQFILSSKKLLLSDSGFYLCAWVDRVLMNTEAFFGQGTRLTVV.

This chain connects TRBV29-1 to TRBJ1-6; D remains unclear. Looked up from germline, CDR1 is SQVTM and CDR2 is ANQGSEA. With 4 bases removed from V and 1 base from J, the gap between germline ends came to 5 bases. CDR3 length: 13 residues. CDR3 DNA: TGCAGCGTTGCGGGGTCCTATAATTCACCCCTCCACTTT. It is translated as CSVAGSYNSPLHF.

This clone was seen a few times. The genes are TRBV4-2 and TRBJ1-1; D not resolved. The length of the CDR3 is 15 residues. The germline V gene encodes CDR1 LGHNA and CDR2 YNFKEQ. With 0 bases removed from V and 1 base from J, the gap between germline ends came to 9 bases. Written as DNA, the CDR3 is TGTGCCAGCAGCCAAGATGGGCGTCAGAACACTGAAGCTTTCTTT. It translates to CASSQDGRQNTEAFF.